This T cell receptor beta chain was identified during a study of response to subunit inactivated influenza vaccine. Trimming stripped 6 bases from V and 5 bases from J, with 13 bases between. Germline V lookup: CDR1 MDHEN, CDR2 SYDVKM. The CDR3 has 13 amino acids. TCRdb passed the RT-PCR reads through MiXCR, listing each CDR3 protein once. The table includes approximately 490,000 distinct CDR3 sequences, less than 7.5% detected once. This clonotype appeared a few times. The target antigen is unknown. Study results and caveats: Authors suggested seasonal influenza vaccinations each recruit few new T cells.

The clonotype comes from a man aged 45-69 years who received an inactivated influenza vaccine. The sequences come from PBMCs from blood, collected 23 months after vaccination. The rearrangement joins TRBV28 to TRBJ2-5; D unresolved. The DNA for the CDR3 is TGTGCCAGCAGCCTTTCGCACGGCGAGACCCAGTACTTC. Encoded protein: CASSLSHGETQYF.